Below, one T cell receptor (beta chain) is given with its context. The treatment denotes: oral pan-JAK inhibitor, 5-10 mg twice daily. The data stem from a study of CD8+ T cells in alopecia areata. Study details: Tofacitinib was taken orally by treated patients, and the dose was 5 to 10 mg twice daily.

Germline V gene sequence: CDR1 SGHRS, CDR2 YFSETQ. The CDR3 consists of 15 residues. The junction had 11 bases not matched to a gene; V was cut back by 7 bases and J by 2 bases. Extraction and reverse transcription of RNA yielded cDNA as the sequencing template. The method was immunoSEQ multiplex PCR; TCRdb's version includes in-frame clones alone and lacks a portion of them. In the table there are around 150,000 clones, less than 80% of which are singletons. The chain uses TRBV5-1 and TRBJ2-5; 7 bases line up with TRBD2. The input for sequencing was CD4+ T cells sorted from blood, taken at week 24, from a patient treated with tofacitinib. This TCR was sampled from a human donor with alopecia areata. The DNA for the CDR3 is TGCGCCAGCTCCCCCGGGGGGAGTATACAAGAGACCCAGTACTTC. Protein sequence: CASSPGGSIQETQYF. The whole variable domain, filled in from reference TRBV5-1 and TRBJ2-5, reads KAGVTQTPRYLIKTRGQQVTLSCSPISGHRSVSWYQQTPGQGLQFLFEYFSETQRNKGNFPGRFSGRQFSNSRSEMNVSTLELGDSALYLCASSPGGSIQETQYFGPGTRLLVL.